Listed below are T cell receptor beta chains from one sample, sequenced in a study of blood T cell repertoires in COVID-19. The method was immunoSEQ multiplex PCR; TCRdb's version includes in-frame clones alone and lacks a portion of them. The profile shows about 200,000 clones, about nine tenths of them singletons. Input material: PBMCs or T cells enriched from blood (not recorded which). The receptors originated from a man aged 25-45 years who had recovered from COVID-19. Each CDR3 is given with its conserved first and last residue. D genes are given only for firm matches. The listing skips clone size in some rows; elsewhere it reads once, few, many or a size class.

NA	NA	TRBV11-2	TRBJ2-5	TGTGCCAGCAGCTTAAATTCAGGGGCCTACCAAGAGACCCAGTACTTC	CASSLNSGAYQETQYF
TRBD1	NA	TRBV27	TRBJ1-2	TGTGCCAGCAGGAGCACAGGGGGCTACTATGGCTACACCTTC	CASRSTGGYYGYTF
NA	NA	TRBV28	TRBJ1-4	TGTGCCAGCAGTTTTTTGCAGAAGGACTTCGCAACTAATGAAAAACTGTTTTTT	CASSFLQKDFATNEKLFF
TRBD2	NA	TRBV4-1	TRBJ2-6	TGCGCCAGCAGCCAAGAAGGGCTAGCGGGCCTCTCTGGGGCCAACGTCCTGACTTTC	CASSQEGLAGLSGANVLTF
NA	NA	TRBV4-3	TRBJ2-2	TGCGCCAGCAGCCAAGACCCTCGGGGGGCCCGAACCGGGGAGCTGTTTTTT	CASSQDPRGARTGELFF
NA	NA	TRBV29-1	TRBJ2-5	TGCAGCGTTGATACAAACCAAGAGACCCAGTACTTC	CSVDTNQETQYF
NA	NA	TRBV9	TRBJ2-5	TGTGCCAGCAGCGTCGGGGGGCAGAGGACAGAGACCCAGTACTTC	CASSVGGQRTETQYF
NA	NA	TRBV19	TRBJ1-4	TGTGCCAGTAGTAGGGGGGCAACTAATGAAAAACTGTTTTTT	CASSRGATNEKLFF
NA	NA	TRBV11-2	TRBJ1-1	TGTGCCAGCACCCGCATGGCCGGGACACGAGAAGCTTTCTTT	CASTRMAGTREAFF
TRBD1	once	TRBV24-1	TRBJ1-1	TGTGCCACACGCGGACAGGGACACACTGAAGCTTTCTTT	CATRGQGHTEAFF
TRBD1	NA	TRBV18	TRBJ1-4	TGTGCCAGCTCACCACCGGGACAGGCCTTTAATGAAAAACTGTTTTTT	CASSPPGQAFNEKLFF
NA	NA	TRBV28	TRBJ1-1	TGTGCCAGCAAACGGGACACAAGGAACACTGAAGCTTTCTTT	CASKRDTRNTEAFF
TRBD1	NA	TRBV19	TRBJ1-5	TGTGCCAGTAGTTTACTACAGGGGGTTAGCAATCAGCCCCAGCATTTT	CASSLLQGVSNQPQHF
NA	NA	TRBV4-2	TRBJ2-1	TGTGCCAGCAGCCAAGATCCGGGGGACCTACCTTCCTACAATGAGCAGTTCTTC	CASSQDPGDLPSYNEQFF
NA	NA	TRBV6-5	TRBJ2-1	TGTGCCAGCAGTTGGACAGCCTCCTACAATGAGCAGTTCTTC	CASSWTASYNEQFF
TRBD2	NA	TRBV3-1/TRBV3-2	TRBJ2-5	TGTGCCAGCAGCCAAGATAGGGCGGGAGGGCCTTTAGAGACCCAGTACTTC	CASSQDRAGGPLETQYF
NA	NA	TRBV28	TRBJ1-5	TGTGCCAGCACCACTCATAGCAATCAGCCCCAGCATTTT	CASTTHSNQPQHF
NA	NA	TRBV11-2	TRBJ1-4	TGTGCCAGCAGCTTAGGACAGTACTCTTCCCCTAATGAAAAACTGTTTTTT	CASSLGQYSSPNEKLFF
NA	NA	TRBV4-3	TRBJ1-1	TGCGCCAGCAGCCAACGGGGGTTGAACACTGAAGCTTTCTTT	CASSQRGLNTEAFF
TRBD1	NA	TRBV4-1	TRBJ1-4	TGCGCCAGCAGCCAAGGTCGGGGGACAGGGGGGACGTCAAAGGAAAAACTGTTTTTT	CASSQGRGTGGTSKEKLFF
NA	NA	TRBV5-1	TRBJ2-1	TGCGCCAGCAGCTTGGAGCGAATCTCCTACAATGAGCAGTTCTTC	CASSLERISYNEQFF
TRBD1	once	TRBV7-9	TRBJ2-1	TGTGCCAGCAGCTTTGGACCCGTGGGACAGGGGGCGAATGAGCAGTTCTTC	CASSFGPVGQGANEQFF
TRBD1	NA	TRBV4-3	TRBJ1-4	TGCGCCAGCAGCCAAGGGACAGGGCTAGGAGAAAAACTGTTTTTT	CASSQGTGLGEKLFF
TRBD2	NA	TRBV10-1	TRBJ2-5	TGCGCCAGCAGCCGGACTAGCGGGGGCAGGGAGACCCAGTACTTC	CASSRTSGGRETQYF
TRBD2	NA	TRBV11-2	TRBJ2-7	TGTGCCAGCAGCTTCCGACTAGCGGGAGATGAGGAGCAGTACTTC	CASSFRLAGDEEQYF
TRBD2	NA	TRBV5-1	TRBJ2-1	TGCGCCAGCAGCCCCGCGGGGGGATCCTACAATGAGCAGTTCTTC	CASSPAGGSYNEQFF
TRBD1	once	TRBV30	TRBJ1-6	TGTGCCTGGCACACAGGGGGCGCGGGGAATTCACCCCTCCACTTT	CAWHTGGAGNSPLHF
TRBD2	NA	TRBV13	TRBJ2-5	TGTGCCAGCAGCTTAGGCCTAGCGGGGGGGCAAGAGACCCAGTACTTC	CASSLGLAGGQETQYF
TRBD1	NA	TRBV19	TRBJ1-5	TGTGCCAGTAGTGTTGACAGGGTTAGCAATCAGCCCCAGCATTTT	CASSVDRVSNQPQHF
TRBD2	NA	TRBV2	TRBJ2-3	TGTGCCAGCAGTGAACTAGCGGGGTTAACAGATACGCAGTATTTT	CASSELAGLTDTQYF
TRBD2	few	TRBV6-4	TRBJ2-3	TGTGCCAGCTCCCCAGCCGGCGGGGGAACAGATACGCAGTATTTT	CASSPAGGGTDTQYF
NA	once	TRBV6-2/TRBV6-3	TRBJ1-2	TGTGCCAGCAGTTACCCAGGGAGGAACTATGGCTACACCTTC	CASSYPGRNYGYTF
TRBD2	NA	TRBV11-2	TRBJ2-2	TGTGCCAGCAGCTCTAGGGGCGGGAGTCTAAACACCGGGGAGCTGTTTTTT	CASSSRGGSLNTGELFF
TRBD1	NA	TRBV3-1/TRBV3-2	TRBJ1-2	TGTGCCAGCAGCCAAGATCTCATCGGACAGGGGGCCGCTATAGATGGCTACACCTTC	CASSQDLIGQGAAIDGYTF
NA	NA	TRBV4-1	TRBJ1-1	TGCGCCAGCAGCCACCCGCAAAGGGGGGGGACTGAAGCTTTCTTT	CASSHPQRGGTEAFF
NA	once	TRBV2	TRBJ2-1	TGTGCCAGCAATTACAATCTTGGTGAGCAGTTCTTC	CASNYNLGEQFF
NA	NA	TRBV9	TRBJ1-1	TGTGCCAGCAGCGTAAGGCAGGGTGGCACTGAAGCTTTCTTT	CASSVRQGGTEAFF
TRBD1	NA	TRBV5-6	TRBJ1-1	TGTGCCAGCAGCGAGGGACAGGGGTTAAATACTGAAGCTTTCTTT	CASSEGQGLNTEAFF
TRBD1	NA	TRBV7-9	TRBJ1-2	TGTGCCAGCAGGCCCGGGACAGGGGAGTTGCGCTACACCTTC	CASRPGTGELRYTF
NA	NA	TRBV7-2	TRBJ2-1	TGTGCCAGCAGCTTAGCGCCGGGAGCCTACAATGAGCAGTTCTTC	CASSLAPGAYNEQFF
TRBD1	NA	TRBV19	TRBJ1-1	TGTGCCAGTAGTATGCGACAGGGGGACACTGAAGCTTTCTTT	CASSMRQGDTEAFF
TRBD2	NA	TRBV4-2	TRBJ2-5	TGTGCCAGCAGCCAAGCTAGCGGGGGCCAAGAGACCCAGTACTTC	CASSQASGGQETQYF